This T cell receptor beta chain was recovered during a study of cytomegalovirus exposure and HLA in healthy donors. For the study at large: The study placed approximately 78% of its approximately 430 genotyped donors in the Caucasian-associated ancestry cluster.

Germline V gene data show CDR1 as MNHEY and CDR2 as SMNVEV (reference sequence). V shed 5 bases and J shed 1 base, with 11 bases lying between them. The CDR3 is made up of 15 amino acids. General study results and limits: The sole available immune exposure information was CMV serostatus. Associated with HLA alleles at 0.05 false discovery rate in a later analysis were about 17,000 TCR beta sequences. The authors later found most CMV-associated TCR beta chains appeared HLA-restricted.

Remarks on this clone: Its matching antigen is unknown.

The PCR used 60 Vbeta and 13 Jbeta primers. The assay was immunoSEQ multiplex PCR, and TCRdb's table has in-frame clones only and misses some. Altogether a few hundred thousand clones are present, around 90% being singletons, with the ten largest covering about 1.7%. This rearrangement joins TRBV27 to TRBJ2-2; D is perhaps TRBD1 (6 bases). The TCR sequence derives from a girl aged 2-10 years in good health and CMV-seronegative. The specimen was PBMCs. CDR3 sequence reads: CASSIGTLNTGELFF. The CDR3 coding sequence is TGTGCCAGCAGTATCGGGACACTGAACACCGGGGAGCTGTTTTTT.